This T cell receptor (beta chain) was sequenced for a study of beta chain features in type 1 diabetes. This clone was seen only once. Its antigen is undetermined. Losses at the gene ends were 5 bases for V and 12 bases for J; bases not matched to a gene: 10. This CDR3 is 13 amino acids long. Germline V gene lookup returns CDR1 SNHLY and CDR2 FYNNEI. All of the isolated RNA was reverse transcribed, so expressed TCRB transcripts were sequenced. The method was immunoSEQ multiplex PCR; TCRdb's version includes in-frame clones alone and lacks a portion of them. Here the sample spans 23,000 or so clones, 55% to 70% being singletons. Via the markers CD45RO/CCR7/CD25/CD127/CD95/CD27, stem cell-like memory, regulatory, central memory and naive CD4+ cells were sorted. General study points: For patients and controls alike, PCR might favor shorter templates to the same degree. Among all four CD4+ subsets, Type 1 diabetes patients had TCRB CDR3s that were moderately but significantly shorter.

The sample comprised Tregs from blood. The TCR comes from a young man with type 1 diabetes. The genes are TRBV2 and TRBJ2-1; 7 bases line up with TRBD1. The CDR3 loop reads CASSTHRGPRQFF. The DNA for the CDR3 is TGTGCCAGCAGTACCCACAGGGGCCCCAGGCAGTTCTTC.